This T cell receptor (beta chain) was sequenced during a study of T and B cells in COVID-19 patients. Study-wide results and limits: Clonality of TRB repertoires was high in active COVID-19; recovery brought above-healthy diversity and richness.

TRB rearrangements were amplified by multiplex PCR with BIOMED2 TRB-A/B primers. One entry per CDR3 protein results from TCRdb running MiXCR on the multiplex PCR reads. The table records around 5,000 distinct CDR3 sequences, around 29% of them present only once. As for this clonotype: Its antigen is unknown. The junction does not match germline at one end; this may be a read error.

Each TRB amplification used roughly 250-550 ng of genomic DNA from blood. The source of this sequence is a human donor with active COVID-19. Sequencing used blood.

CDR3 nucleotides: TGTGCCAGCAGCGGGGCCGGGACACTAGTACTCTTC. Amino acid sequence: CASSGAGTLVLF. V gene TRBV11-2 combines with J gene TRBJ2-1; a weak D match, TRBD1 (6 bases). The CDR3 runs 12 residues. From germline, CDR1 is SGHAT and CDR2 FQNNGV.